Shown below are 26 T cell receptor beta chains from a single sample sequenced in a study of cytomegalovirus exposure and HLA in healthy donors. PCR amplification relied on 60 Vbeta primers (plus 13 Jbeta primers). Generated by immunoSEQ multiplex PCR, the TCRdb table keeps only in-frame clones and is missing some. This sample yields 200,000 to 250,000 clones, of which around four fifths are seen a single time; about 2.5% belongs to the top ten. Sequenced: PBMCs. The receptor source for this set is a woman between 55 and 75 years old in good health and CMV-seropositive.

The chain employs TRBV19 and TRBJ1-2; 8 nucleotides agree with TRBD1. The CDR3 runs to 15 residues. Germline V gene lookup returns CDR1 LNHDA and CDR2 SQIVND (reference sequence). V shed 11 bases and J 3 bases; nucleotides not matched to a gene: 14. The CDR3 loop is CASVPGAGGYYGYTF. In DNA form, the CDR3 reads TGTGCCTCCGTGCCCGGGGCAGGGGGCTACTATGGCTACACCTTC. Complete variable domain (other parts from reference TRBV19 and TRBJ1-2): DGGITQSPKYLFRKEGQNVTLSCEQNLNHDAMYWYRQDPGQGLRLIYYSQIVNDFQKGDIAEGYSVSREKKESFPLTVTSAQKNPTAFYLCASVPGAGGYYGYTFGSGTRLTVV.

The CDR3 here is CASSFPQGAVPEAFF. DNA for the CDR3: TGTGCCAGCAGCTTCCCCCAGGGGGCGGTCCCTGAAGCTTTCTTT. V and J are TRBV7-2 and TRBJ1-1; 8 bases fit TRBD1. After removal of 3 bases from V and 6 bases from J, the junction contained 9 bases not matched to a gene. CDR3 length: 15 residues. Germline loops: CDR1 SGHTA, CDR2 FQGNSA.

This clone appeared once. The V gene is TRBV7-2, the J gene TRBJ2-5; TRBD2 matches 8 bases. Germline V gene data show CDR1 as SGHTA and CDR2 as FQGNSA. V was pared by 5 bases and J by 5 bases, with 13 bases of the junction left unmatched. This CDR3 has 16 residues. The CDR3 is CASSHQAGGAGETQYF. In DNA, the CDR3 is TGTGCCAGCAGCCACCAAGCCGGGGGGGCTGGGGAGACCCAGTACTTC.

This chain uses TRBV27 with TRBJ2-1; D is undetermined. The V and J ends lost 6 bases and 3 bases respectively, with 9 bases between them. Germline V gene data show CDR1 as MNHEY and CDR2 as SMNVEV (reference sequence). CDR3 length: 13 amino acids. CDR3 sequence reads: CASRRDNYNEQFF. The CDR3 nucleotides are TGTGCCAGCAGGCGCGACAACTACAATGAGCAGTTCTTC.

V and J are TRBV11-1 and TRBJ2-7; weak D call: TRBD2 (6 bases). CDR3 length: 13 residues. V was cut by 5 bases and J by 0 bases, with 8 bases left in between. CDR1 is SGHAT and CDR2 is FQDESV in the germline V gene (reference sequence). This CDR3 reads CASSGDSSYEQYF. The CDR3 DNA follows: TGTGCCAGCAGCGGGGACTCCTCCTACGAGCAGTACTTC.

J is TRBJ1-2 and V is TRBV6-5; TRBD1 is a possible D gene (6 bases). Per germline, CDR1 MNHEY and CDR2 SVGAGI. V dropped 7 bases and J dropped 5 bases, with 14 bases sitting between them. The length of the CDR3 is 13 residues. Written as DNA, the CDR3 is TGTGCCAGCAACCCCGGGGGGCAGTATGGCTACACCTTC. It encodes CASNPGGQYGYTF.

V gene TRBV7-9 combines with J gene TRBJ2-7; weak D call: TRBD2 (5 bases). The germline CDR1 and CDR2 sequences are SEHNR and FQNEAQ (reference sequence). Trimming took off 7 bases at V and 2 bases at J, with 15 bases between the two ends. The CDR3 is 14 amino acids. CDR3 in DNA: TGTGCCAGCAATAGGGAGTATGAGCCCTACGAGCAGTACTTC. Its translation: CASNREYEPYEQYF. The whole variable domain, filled in from reference TRBV7-9 and TRBJ2-7, reads DTGVSQNPRHKITKRGQNVTFRCDPISEHNRLYWYRQTLGQGPEFLTYFQNEAQLEKSRLLSDRFSAERPKGSFSTLEIQRTEQGDSAMYLCASNREYEPYEQYFGPGTRLTVT.

The CDR3 reads CASSEGPGDEKLFF. For the CDR3, the DNA is TGCGCCAGCAGTGAAGGGCCGGGGGATGAAAAACTGTTTTTT. The V call is TRBV10-1, the J call TRBJ1-4, with D possibly TRBD1 on 5 matching bases. This CDR3 region has 14 residues. Germline lookup yields CDR1 WNHNN and CDR2 SYGVQD (reference sequence). Trimming removed 3 bases at V and 6 bases at J, with 11 bases between.

This clone was observed once. The J gene is TRBJ1-2, the V gene TRBV29-1; TRBD1 matches 8 bases. This CDR3 has 13 amino acids. V lost 5 bases to trimming and J lost 4 bases; unmatched junction nucleotides: 6. The germline gives CDR1 SQVTM, CDR2 ANQGSEA. The CDR3 loop reads CSVPQGAGYGYTF. DNA for the CDR3: TGCAGCGTTCCCCAGGGGGCCGGCTATGGCTACACCTTC.

This chain uses TRBV5-1 with TRBJ2-7; the D is unclear. This CDR3 has 16 residues. CDR1 is SGHRS, CDR2 YFSETQ, per germline. Between the trimmed V and J ends, which lost 1 base and 4 bases, there was a span of 18 bases. CDR3 DNA: TGCGCCAGCAGCTTGCTTACCGGGTTAGCCCCATACGAGCAGTACTTC. Its translation: CASSLLTGLAPYEQYF.

A word on this clone: The same CDR3 arises from other DNA sequences in this sample as well. This rearrangement joins TRBV5-1 to TRBJ2-7; D might be TRBD1 (6 bases). CDR3 length: 12 residues. CDR1 is SGHRS, CDR2 YFSETQ, per germline. V lost 7 bases to trimming and J lost 5 bases, with 13 bases between them. Here the CDR3 DNA reads TGCGCCAGCTCTCCTCCAGGGGACGAGCAGTACTTC. Its protein is CASSPPGDEQYF.

The gene calls are TRBV18 and TRBJ2-5; D gene ambiguous. The CDR3 length is 13 residues. The germline V gene encodes CDR1 KGHSH and CDR2 LQKENI. Trimming left V 2 bases short and J 1 base short, with 5 bases between. This chain's CDR3 is CASSPTSQETQYF. In DNA, the CDR3 is TGTGCCAGCTCACCAACGAGCCAAGAGACCCAGTACTTC.

The J gene is TRBJ2-7, the V gene TRBV4-2, with 9 bases aligning to TRBD1. This CDR3 region has 18 residues. Germline V gene data show CDR1 as LGHNA and CDR2 as YNFKEQ. The trim removed 0 bases at V and 1 base at J, leaving 10 bases unmatched. The CDR3 DNA reads TGTGCCAGCAGCCAAGATAGAGGGACCGGGACAGGGTCCTACGAGCAGTACTTC. Residues: CASSQDRGTGTGSYEQYF.

The chain uses TRBV9 and TRBJ2-1, with 8 bases aligning to TRBD2. Germline trimming cut 0 bases from V and 7 bases from J; bases unmatched to any gene: 6. Germline loops: CDR1 SGDLS, CDR2 YYNGEE. The CDR3 runs to 15 residues. The CDR3 loop reads CASSVGRGGYNEQFF. In DNA, the CDR3 is TGTGCCAGCAGCGTAGGCCGGGGGGGCTATAATGAGCAGTTCTTC.

Only a few counts were recorded for this clone. The chain uses TRBV4-2 and TRBJ2-7, with D unclear. V was cut by 1 base and J by 3 bases, with 10 bases left in between. The CDR3 spans 14 residues. Germline values: CDR1 LGHNA, CDR2 YNFKEQ. CDR3 loop: CASSQGHPGYEQYF. CDR3 sequence (DNA): TGTGCCAGCAGCCAAGGTCATCCGGGCTACGAGCAGTACTTC.

This chain uses TRBV7-3 with TRBJ1-6; D is unclear. Looked up from germline, CDR1 is SGHTA and CDR2 is FQGTGA. The V and J ends lost 2 bases and 7 bases respectively, with 6 bases between them. This CDR3 spans 13 amino acids. CDR3 DNA sequence: TGTGCCAGCAGCTTAGGGGAGAATTCACCCCTCCACTTT. Protein sequence: CASSLGENSPLHF.

V usage is TRBV7-9 and J usage is TRBJ2-3; unclear D gene. CDR1 SEHNR and CDR2 FQNEAQ come from the germline V gene (reference sequence). V lost 5 bases to trimming and J lost 0 bases, with 6 bases between them. This CDR3 is 13 amino acids long. The CDR3 loop reads CASSQDSTDTQYF. The CDR3 DNA is TGTGCCAGCAGCCAGGATAGCACAGATACGCAGTATTTT.

The chain couples TRBV4-1 to TRBJ2-1; 13 bases align to TRBD2. CDR3 length: 18 amino acids. Unmatched junction bases numbered 5, after V lost 1 base and J lost 2 bases. The germline V gene has CDR1 MGHRA and CDR2 YSYEKL. The DNA of the CDR3 is TGCGCCAGCAGCCAAGCGGAAACTAGCGGGGGGGCCTACAATGAGCAGTTCTTC. It codes for CASSQAETSGGAYNEQFF.

In DNA form, the CDR3 reads TGTGCCAGCAGTTCCTGGACTAGCGGTGTTTACGAGCAGTACTTC. Protein: CASSSWTSGVYEQYF. V and J are TRBV28 and TRBJ2-7, with 10 bases fitting TRBD2. Germline V CDR1 and CDR2: MDHEN, SYDVKM. This CDR3 has 15 residues. The J segment lost 4 bases and the V segment lost 4 bases, leaving 7 bases of the junction unmatched.

V and J are TRBV28 and TRBJ2-7; the D gene is possibly TRBD1 (6 bases). The CDR3 spans 17 residues. V dropped 4 bases and J dropped 0 bases, with 19 bases sitting between them. Germline values: CDR1 MDHEN, CDR2 SYDVKM. Written as DNA, the CDR3 is TGTGCCAGCAGTTACAGGGTGGGGATCGGTAGCTCCTACGAGCAGTACTTC. Translation: CASSYRVGIGSSYEQYF.

The chain carries TRBV28 and TRBJ1-5; D perhaps matches TRBD1 (5 bases). V gave up 5 bases and J gave up 4 bases, with 9 bases separating them. The CDR3 contains 13 residues. Germline values: CDR1 MDHEN, CDR2 SYDVKM. The DNA for the CDR3 is TGTGCCAGCAGTCGGGGGGGGAATCAGCCCCAGCATTTT. Translation gives CASSRGGNQPQHF.

The V gene is TRBV30, the J gene TRBJ1-4; 9 nucleotides agree with TRBD1. The CDR3 consists of 14 residues. The V gene end was trimmed by 2 bases and the J gene end by 6 bases; junction bases not matched to a gene: 4. The germline CDR1 and CDR2 sequences are GTSNPN and SVGIG (reference sequence). CDR3 in DNA: TGTGCCTGGAGTATGACAGGGGGGGATGAAAAACTGTTTTTT. Translation gives CAWSMTGGDEKLFF.

The chain couples TRBV11-2 to TRBJ2-7, with D uncertain. CDR3 length: 12 amino acids. Germline CDR1 is SGHAT and CDR2 is FQNNGV. Trimming removed 3 bases at V and 4 bases at J, with 7 bases between. CDR3 coding DNA: TGTGCCAGCAGCTTCCAACGGTACGAGCAGTACTTC. This encodes CASSFQRYEQYF.

This rearrangement joins TRBV7-9 to TRBJ1-1, with D possibly TRBD1 on 6 matching bases. This CDR3 region has 16 residues. The V and J ends lost 1 base and 1 base respectively, with 13 bases between them. The germline V gene encodes CDR1 SEHNR and CDR2 FQNEAQ (reference sequence). The CDR3 nucleotides read TGTGCCAGCAGCTTAGACTCGGGGGGGCGGAACACTGAAGCTTTCTTT. This translates into CASSLDSGGRNTEAFF.

The rearrangement uses TRBV4-2 and TRBJ1-2; D gene ambiguous. CDR1 and CDR2 (germline): LGHNA, YNFKEQ. The V gene lost 0 bases and the J gene lost 4 bases, with 12 bases spanning the gap. CDR3 length: 15 residues. CDR3 nucleotides: TGTGCCAGCAGCCAAGATAACTCTGCTGGCTATGGCTACACCTTC. Protein sequence: CASSQDNSAGYGYTF.

This chain connects TRBV5-1 to TRBJ2-1; weak D call: TRBD1 (6 bases). Trimming cost V 4 bases and J 5 bases, with 22 bases left between them. This CDR3 has 17 residues. Germline V gene data show CDR1 as SGHRS and CDR2 as YFSETQ. The CDR3 loop reads CASSPGAGRIPNNEQFF. DNA for the CDR3: TGCGCCAGCAGCCCAGGGGCAGGTCGTATCCCGAACAATGAGCAGTTCTTC.